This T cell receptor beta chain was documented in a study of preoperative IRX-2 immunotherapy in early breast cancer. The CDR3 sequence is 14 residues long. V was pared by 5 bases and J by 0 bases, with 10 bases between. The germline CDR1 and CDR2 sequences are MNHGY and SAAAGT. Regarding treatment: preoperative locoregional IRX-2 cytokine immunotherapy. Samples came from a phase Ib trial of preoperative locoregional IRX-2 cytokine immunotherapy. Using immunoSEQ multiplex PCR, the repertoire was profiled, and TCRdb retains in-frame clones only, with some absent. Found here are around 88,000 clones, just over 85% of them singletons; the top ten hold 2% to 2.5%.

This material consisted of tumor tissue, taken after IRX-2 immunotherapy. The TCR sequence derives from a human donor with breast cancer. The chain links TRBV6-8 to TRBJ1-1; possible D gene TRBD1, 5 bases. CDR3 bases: TGTGCCAGCAGTCCCGGGGGAATGAACACTGAAGCTTTCTTT. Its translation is CASSPGGMNTEAFF.